This record covers a single T cell receptor (beta chain). This sample is part of a study of spatial heterogeneity in lung cancer. TCRdb re-derived calls from the 5' RACE reads in MiXCR, one entry per CDR3 protein. The sample records some 50,000 distinct CDR3 sequences, less than 9% being singletons. As for time point: sample taken at primary tumor resection. Tumor, nontumor lung or frozen PBMC supplied whole RNA that was sequenced unsorted. Germline V CDR1 and CDR2: KGHDR, SFDVKD. With V trimmed by 4 bases and J by 3 bases, 7 bases remained unmatched. The CDR3 contains 16 residues. The clonotype comes from a female donor with early-stage non-small cell lung cancer. The rearrangement links TRBV24-1 to TRBJ2-2; TRBD2 matches at 7 bases. The material was PBMCs, obtained at surgery. CDR3 nucleotide sequence: TGTGCCACCAGTGACCCCGTGGGGGGGTACACCGGGGAGCTGTTTTTT. Its translation is CATSDPVGGYTGELFF.